The following is a T cell receptor (beta chain) sequence with its context. The antigen is not known. The data stem from a study of T cells in Graves' hyperthyroidism and ophthalmopathy. The germline CDR1 and CDR2 sequences are SGHDN and FVKESK. Trimming removed 4 bases from V and 13 bases from J, with 17 bases in between. The CDR3 consists of 13 residues. Findings and caveats of the study: A model of 13 V-J features distinguished ophthalmopathy from stable hyperthyroidism. Most clonotypes expanded in the thyroid (above 0.001) were also present in blood.

The CDR3 regions of TCR beta were amplified from RNA transcripts. The TCR CDR3 first-round RT-PCR relied on the HTBI primer set. Via MiXCR, TCRdb re-called the multiplex PCR reads, giving one row per CDR3 protein. The top ten hold 3% to 4% of the sample, which has hundreds of thousands of distinct CDR3 sequences, more than 15% seen once. Subjects with ophthalmopathy showed a Clinical Activity Score no lower than 3, a NOSPECS grade no lower than 4, and a duration shorter than 3 months. The diagnostic basis comprised clinical symptoms, serum thyroxine and TRAb, thyroid ultrasound and orbital computed tomography.

Sequences were obtained from blood. The sequence came from a woman aged 40 to 50 with Graves' ophthalmopathy. This chain joins TRBV14 and TRBJ1-5, with D unresolved. The CDR3 sequence is CASSPYSGPTQHF. The CDR3 bases are TGTGCCAGCAGCCCTTACTCCGGACCTACGCAGCATTTT.